Included here is one T cell receptor (beta chain) sequence, with context. What it binds is not known. This record belongs to a study of siplizumab effects on memory and regulatory T cells. Study-wide findings and caveats: Roughly 80-97% of dividing CD4+ or CD8+ clones were without an attributable naive or memory phenotype. Siplizumab cultures yielded proliferating Tregs whose suppressive function was not confirmed.

Here immunoSEQ multiplex PCR was the method, and the copy in TCRdb shows in-frame clones only, minus some. The sample comprises approximately 91,000 clones, 85% to 95% of which are singletons, and 18% rests with the top ten. The CDR3 has 14 amino acids. The V end lost 0 bases, the J end lost 5 bases, and 10 bases lay between the germline ends. Germline assignment: CDR1 WSHSY and CDR2 SAAADI. The chain carries TRBV10-2 and TRBJ1-2; D perhaps matches TRBD1 (5 bases). The sequenced material came from CD8+ T cells sorted from blood. This TCR came from a human donor in good health. DNA of the CDR3: TGCGCCAGCAGTGAGTCCTCAGGGCGGTATGGCTACACCTTC. Protein: CASSESSGRYGYTF.